These T cell receptor beta chains were read from a single sample in a study of human T cells and chemical hapten exposure. Each CDR3 protein gets one entry after TCRdb re-called the RACE reads with MiXCR. The data hold 190,000 or so distinct CDR3 sequences, with approximately 29% observed a single time. The material sequenced was whole blood, taken in connection with sensitization to the hapten diphenylcyclopropenone (DPC). These receptors were obtained from a woman in her thirties with alopecia areata. Some clones in this sample may be carry-over from other donors' samples. CDR3s include the opening cysteine and the closing phenylalanine or tryptophan.

>TRBV24-1|14
CATSDRDSQETQYF
>TRBV29-1|14
CSVAQGSISDTQYF
>TRBV2|14
CASSKDRGQEKLFF
>TRBV5-1|15
CASSLATAGVNEQYF
>TRBV15|16
CATSRGEIDRTPEAFF
>TRBV28|14
CASSATTGSDEQYF
>TRBV28|10
CASGPLQQYF
>TRBV4-1|16
CASSQVGVGGNYGYTF
>TRBV28|16
CASSLGKGGAADTQYF
>TRBV20-1|13
CSASLPQDREQYF